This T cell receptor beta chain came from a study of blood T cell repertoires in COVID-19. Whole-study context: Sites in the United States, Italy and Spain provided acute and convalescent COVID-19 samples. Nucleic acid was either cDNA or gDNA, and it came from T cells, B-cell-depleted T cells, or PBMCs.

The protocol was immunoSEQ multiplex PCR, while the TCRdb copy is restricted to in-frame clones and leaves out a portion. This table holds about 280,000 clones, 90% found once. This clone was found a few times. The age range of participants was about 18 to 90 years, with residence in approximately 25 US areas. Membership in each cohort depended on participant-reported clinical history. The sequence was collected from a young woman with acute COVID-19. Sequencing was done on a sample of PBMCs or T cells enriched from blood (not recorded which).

The CDR3: CASSKGGQANDQPQHF. The CDR3 DNA is TGTGCCAGCAGCAAAGGTGGGCAAGCCAATGATCAGCCCCAGCATTTT. V and J are TRBV21-1 and TRBJ1-5; the table's D gene call, TRBD1, was not cross checked with the DNA. TRBV21-1 has pseudogene status. This CDR3 is 16 amino acids long.